The T cell receptor beta chain under discussion was sequenced for a study of T cells in Graves' hyperthyroidism and ophthalmopathy (dated by TCRdb to the late 2010s). General notes on the study: Peripheral blood samples were taken at the time of initial diagnosis, prior to any treatment. To identify distinguishing TCR V-J signatures, a discovery cohort of some 99 patients was used, comprising fewer than 45 with Graves' ophthalmopathy and some 60 with stable Graves' hyperthyroidism. Prospective prediction of ophthalmopathy was tested in an independent validation cohort of fewer than 20 hyperthyroidism patients and some 17 patients who later progressed to ophthalmopathy. The approximately 100 discovery patients were randomly split 7:3 into training and test sets. Thyroid tissue and blood T-cell repertoires from more than five Graves' hyperthyroidism patients were also compared in the study. Following sampling, methimazole starting at 30 mg daily was given to hyperthyroidism patients, and high-dose intravenous methylprednisolone was given to ophthalmopathy patients. According to the paper, TCR Vbeta CDR3 sequencing was carried out on around 140 peripheral blood samples, which came from approximately 41 ophthalmopathy, around 75 hyperthyroidism and approximately 17 progressor patients.

Amplification of TCR beta CDR3 regions was carried out from RNA transcripts. The TCR CDR3 was subjected to a first round of RT-PCR using the HTBI primer set and the Qiagen OneStep RT-PCR kit. Libraries were constructed in a second round of multiplex PCR, after which size selection and purification were performed. Libraries were sequenced paired-end with 100 bp reads on an Illumina HiSeq2000. On the study's bioinformatics: SOAPnuke was used to process the raw data, with reads discarded if the reads contained adapters or uncalled bases, had a mean Phred below 15, or lacked an exact constant-primer or identifier match. COPE v1.2.5 was used to merge the high-quality paired reads, and each unique nucleotide sequence was defined as a clonotype. MiTCR v1.1 was used to align the clonotypes against IMGT TRBV, TRBD and TRBJ reference segments. The analysis included only V-J combinations with a frequency above 0.0001, which together covered more than 98% of the repertoires. The TCS score was defined as the ratio of F50 (clonal expansion) to E x V (chaos), calculated using BLOSUM62-based TCRdist between CDR3 peptides within each V-J. Welch's t-statistics and random forest reduced 500 to 550 V-J features to 13, which were used in a naive Bayes classifier (R e1071). TCRdb redid the processing of the public reads, applying fastp at Q25 and MiXCR, and retained in-frame beta chains. Identical CDR3 proteins give one entry, which carries the most common genes and DNA. It is TCRdb's table, rather than the study itself, that gives the V and J calls and clone size. In all, the sample holds fewer than 900,000 distinct CDR3 sequences, and over 15% of those were seen once. Approximately 16% of the sample is in the top ten clones.

Concerning this clonotype itself: Its antigen target is currently unknown. No base quality values were provided; no much bigger clone lies one nucleotide off.

The CDR3 covers 14 residues, taking in both the cysteine and the phenylalanine. Just CDR3 DNA is preserved here, 42 bases in frame from base 1. Reading the germline V gene gives CDR1 SGHRS and CDR2 YFSETQ. V is reduced by 5 bases and J by 3 bases, leaving a spacing of 12 bases between them. Hyperthyroidism patients were newly diagnosed, had a disease duration of under 2 months, and were aged 18 to 65 years. Patients with uncontrolled infections, other autoimmune diseases, pregnancy or lactation were excluded. Diagnoses were based on clinical symptoms, serum thyroxine and TRAb, thyroid ultrasound and orbital computed tomography. Blood from progressor patients was drawn when they were first diagnosed with hyperthyroidism, before any ophthalmopathy symptoms appeared. PBMCs were separated from 10 ml of fresh peripheral blood using Ficoll-Paque density gradient centrifugation. Progressor patients were first diagnosed with Graves' hyperthyroidism and then developed ophthalmopathy during follow-up. Total RNA was extracted with Trizol reagent, and quality was checked on an Agilent 2100 Bioanalyzer.

What the study reported, not specific to this receptor: Sample size was not statistically predetermined, and investigators were not blinded to group allocation. Most expanded thyroid clonotypes (frequency above 0.001) were also detected in blood, suggesting blood repertoires may reflect thyroid immune responses. A model built on a 13 V-J signature distinguished ophthalmopathy from stable hyperthyroidism, reaching roughly 88% sensitivity and around 81% specificity in cross-validation and 80%/75% in testing. During validation, the model predicted progression to ophthalmopathy a median of around six months ahead of onset, with roughly 65% sensitivity and 72.22% specificity.

The sequence derives from a woman aged 45-59 years with Graves' hyperthyroidism that later progressed to Graves' ophthalmopathy. The rearrangement joined TRBV5-1 to TRBJ2-1, with TRBD1 perhaps the D gene, on 7 matching bases. The sequencing sample was made of blood. The nucleotide sequence reads TGCGCCAGCAGTCGCGGGACAGTCTACAATGAGCAGTTCTTC. It encodes CASSRGTVYNEQFF.